This T cell receptor beta chain stems from a study of shared clonotypes between healthy human individuals. Recent vaccinations or acute infections were absent in the healthy HIV-negative adult donors. Per the germline V gene, CDR1 is GTSNPN and CDR2 is SVGIG (reference sequence). With 3 bases removed from V and 8 bases from J, the gap between germline ends came to 8 bases. This CDR3 has 11 amino acids. Some clones are missing from TCRdb's copy, which holds only in-frame ones; the method was immunoSEQ multiplex PCR. Of over a million clones detected, approximately 78% appear once; the ten largest clones hold 0.5% to 0.65%.

The sequence was collected from a man younger than 35 in good health. Some clones in this sample may be carry-over from other donors' samples. Sequenced sample: memory CD4+ T cells from PBMCs. Sample subset: CD45RA-negative fraction. The chain links TRBV30 to TRBJ2-1, with a weak D call TRBD1 (6 bases). CDR3 sequence: CAWSRGYEQFF. In DNA form, the CDR3 reads TGTGCCTGGAGCAGGGGTTATGAGCAGTTCTTC. Full variable domain (remainder filled in from reference TRBV30 and TRBJ2-1): SQTIHQWPATLVQPVGSPLSLECTVEGTSNPNLYWYRQAAGRGLQLLFYSVGIGQISSEVPQNLSASRPQDRQFILSSKKLLLSDSGFYLCAWSRGYEQFFGPGTRLTVL.